This T cell receptor delta chain came from a study of gamma-delta T cells after stem cell transplantation. TCRdb reanalysed the RT-PCR reads via CATT. The table has more than 15,000 delta-chain clones, about 8.6% seen once. Germline CDR1 reads GEAIGNYY; CDR2 reads EKD. The CDR3 consists of 18 residues. The trim removed 2 bases at V and 0 bases at J, leaving 13 bases unmatched. This clone has just a few counts. The TCRdb protein, from a much larger clone, departs from this DNA's translation at residue 9, likely by read error; the protein shown derives from the DNA. V usage is TRDV2 and J usage is TRDJ1, with 8 bases matching TRDD3. The receptor was derived from a human donor. It is not recorded whose cells these are; they may come from a transplant donor. The sample was gamma-delta T cells. The CDR3 bases are TGTGCCTGTGACAGAGTGGGGGATCTGCGATCTTACACCGATAAACTCATCTTT. It codes for CACDRVGDLRSYTDKLIF.